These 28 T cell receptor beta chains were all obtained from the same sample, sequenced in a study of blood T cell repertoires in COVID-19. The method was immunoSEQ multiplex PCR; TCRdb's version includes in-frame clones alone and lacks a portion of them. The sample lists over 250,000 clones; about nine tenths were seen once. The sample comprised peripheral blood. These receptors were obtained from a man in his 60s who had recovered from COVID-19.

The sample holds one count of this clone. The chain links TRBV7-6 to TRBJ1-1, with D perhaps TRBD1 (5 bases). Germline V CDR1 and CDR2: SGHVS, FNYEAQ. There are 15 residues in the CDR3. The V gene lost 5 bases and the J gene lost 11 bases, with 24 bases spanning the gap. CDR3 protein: CASSPKGTWGGDAFF. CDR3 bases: TGTGCCAGCAGCCCTAAAGGGACCTGGGGCGGGGATGCTTTCTTT.

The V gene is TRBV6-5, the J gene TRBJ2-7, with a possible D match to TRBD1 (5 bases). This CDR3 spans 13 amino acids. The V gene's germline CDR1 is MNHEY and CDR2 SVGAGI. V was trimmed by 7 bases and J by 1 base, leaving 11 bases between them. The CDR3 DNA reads TGTGCCAGCACCCCGGCAGGGTCCTACGAGCAGTACTTC. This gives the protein CASTPAGSYEQYF.

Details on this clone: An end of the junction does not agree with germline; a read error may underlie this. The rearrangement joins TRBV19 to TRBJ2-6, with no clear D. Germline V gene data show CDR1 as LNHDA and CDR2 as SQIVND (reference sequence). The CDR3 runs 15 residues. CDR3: CASNITPSGANVLTF. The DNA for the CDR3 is TGTGCCAGTAATATAACACCCTCTGGGGCCAACGTCCTGACTTTC. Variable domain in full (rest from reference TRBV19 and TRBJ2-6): DGGITQSPKYLFRKEGQNVTLSCEQNLNHDAMYWYRQDPGQGLRLIYYSQIVNDFQKGDIAEGYSVSREKKESFPLTVTSAQKNPTAFYLCASNITPSGANVLTFGAGSRLTVL.

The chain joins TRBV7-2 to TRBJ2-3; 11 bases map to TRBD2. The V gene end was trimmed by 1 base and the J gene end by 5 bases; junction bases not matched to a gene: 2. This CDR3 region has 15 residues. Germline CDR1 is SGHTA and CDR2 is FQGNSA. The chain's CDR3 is CASSLGLAGGDTQYF. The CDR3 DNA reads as TGTGCCAGCAGCTTAGGGCTAGCGGGGGGAGATACGCAGTATTTT.

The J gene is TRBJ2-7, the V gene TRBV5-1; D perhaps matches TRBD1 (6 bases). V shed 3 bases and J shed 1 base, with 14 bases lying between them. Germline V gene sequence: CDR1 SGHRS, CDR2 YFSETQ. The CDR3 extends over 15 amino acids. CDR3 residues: CASSSNRDTSYEQYF. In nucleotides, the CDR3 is TGCGCCAGCAGCTCGAACCGGGACACATCCTACGAGCAGTACTTC.

The DNA of the CDR3 is TGTGCCAGCTCACCGGGACATTTTGACTCTGGAAACACCATATATTTT. Translated: CASSPGHFDSGNTIYF. The rearrangement uses TRBV18 and TRBJ1-3; a possible D gene is TRBD1 (6 bases). The germline V and J ends were trimmed by 3 bases and 0 bases, with 12 bases remaining between them. The CDR3 covers 16 residues. Germline V CDR1 and CDR2: KGHSH, LQKENI.

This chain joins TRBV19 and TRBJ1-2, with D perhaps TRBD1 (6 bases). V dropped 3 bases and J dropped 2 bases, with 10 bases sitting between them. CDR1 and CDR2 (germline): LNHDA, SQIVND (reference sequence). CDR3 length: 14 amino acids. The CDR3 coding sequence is TGTGCCAGTAGTATTCAGGGGATCAACTATGGCTACACCTTC. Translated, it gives CASSIQGINYGYTF.

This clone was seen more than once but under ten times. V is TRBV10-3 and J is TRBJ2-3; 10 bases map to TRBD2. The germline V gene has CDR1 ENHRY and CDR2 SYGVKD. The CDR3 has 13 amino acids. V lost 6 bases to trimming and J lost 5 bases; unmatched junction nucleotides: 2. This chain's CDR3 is CAIRLAGQDTQYF. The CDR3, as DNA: TGTGCCATCAGACTAGCGGGGCAAGATACGCAGTATTTT.

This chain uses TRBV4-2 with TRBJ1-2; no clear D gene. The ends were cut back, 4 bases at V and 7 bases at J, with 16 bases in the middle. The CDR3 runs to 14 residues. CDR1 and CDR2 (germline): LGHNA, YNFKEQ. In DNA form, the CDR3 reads TGTGCCAGCAGCCCCAATCCCGTTACAAGTGGCTACACCTTC. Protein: CASSPNPVTSGYTF.

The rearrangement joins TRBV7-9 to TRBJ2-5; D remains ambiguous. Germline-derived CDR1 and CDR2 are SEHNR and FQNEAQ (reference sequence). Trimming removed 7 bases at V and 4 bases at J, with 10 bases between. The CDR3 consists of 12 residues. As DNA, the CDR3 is TGTGCCAGCACCTTGACTGGAGAGACCCAGTACTTC. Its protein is CASTLTGETQYF.

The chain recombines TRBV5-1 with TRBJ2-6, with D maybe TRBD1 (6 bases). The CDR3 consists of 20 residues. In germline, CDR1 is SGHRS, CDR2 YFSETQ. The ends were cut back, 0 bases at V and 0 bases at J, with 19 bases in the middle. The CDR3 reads CASSLGALGHPSSGANVLTF. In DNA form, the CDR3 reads TGCGCCAGCAGCTTGGGGGCTTTGGGACACCCGAGCTCTGGGGCCAACGTCCTGACTTTC.

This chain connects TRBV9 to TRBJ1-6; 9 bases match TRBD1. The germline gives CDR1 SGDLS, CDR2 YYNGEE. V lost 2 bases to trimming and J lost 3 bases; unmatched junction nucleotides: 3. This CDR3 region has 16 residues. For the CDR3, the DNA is TGTGCCAGCAGCGTGGGGACAGGGTTCTATAATTCACCCCTCCACTTT. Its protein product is CASSVGTGFYNSPLHF.

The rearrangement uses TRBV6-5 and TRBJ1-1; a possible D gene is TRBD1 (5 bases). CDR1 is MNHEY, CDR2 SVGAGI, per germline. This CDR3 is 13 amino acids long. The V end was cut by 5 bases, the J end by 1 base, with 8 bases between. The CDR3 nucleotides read TGTGCCAGCAGTAAGACAGAGAACACTGAAGCTTTCTTT. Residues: CASSKTENTEAFF.

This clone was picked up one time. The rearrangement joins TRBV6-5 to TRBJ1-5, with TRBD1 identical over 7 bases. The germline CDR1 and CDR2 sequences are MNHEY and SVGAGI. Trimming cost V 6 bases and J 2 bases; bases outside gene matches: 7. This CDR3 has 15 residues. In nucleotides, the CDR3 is TGTGCCAGCAGCCTACAGGGGTCGGGCAATCAGCCCCAGCATTTT. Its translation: CASSLQGSGNQPQHF.

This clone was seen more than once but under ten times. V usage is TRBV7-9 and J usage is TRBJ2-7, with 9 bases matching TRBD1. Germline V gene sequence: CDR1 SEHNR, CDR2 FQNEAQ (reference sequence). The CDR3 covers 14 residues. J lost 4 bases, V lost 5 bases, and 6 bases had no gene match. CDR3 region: CASSMGQGEYEQYF. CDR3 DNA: TGTGCCAGCAGCATGGGACAGGGCGAATACGAGCAGTACTTC.

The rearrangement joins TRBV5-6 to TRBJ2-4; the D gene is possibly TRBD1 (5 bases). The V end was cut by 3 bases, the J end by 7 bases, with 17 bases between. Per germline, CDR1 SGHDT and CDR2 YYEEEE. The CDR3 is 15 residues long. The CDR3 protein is CASSSLGQGLNIQYF. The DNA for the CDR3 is TGTGCCAGCAGCTCCCTCGGGCAGGGTCTGAACATTCAGTACTTC.

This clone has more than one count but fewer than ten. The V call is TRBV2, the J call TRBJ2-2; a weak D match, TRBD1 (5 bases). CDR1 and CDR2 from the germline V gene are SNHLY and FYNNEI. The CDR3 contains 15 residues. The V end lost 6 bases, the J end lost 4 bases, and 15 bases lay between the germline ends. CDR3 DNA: TGTGCCAGCAGAGGAGACAGAACGGGCACCGGGGAGCTGTTTTTT. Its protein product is CASRGDRTGTGELFF. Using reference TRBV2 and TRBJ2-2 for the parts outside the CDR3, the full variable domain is EPEVTQTPSHQVTQMGQEVILRCVPISNHLYFYWYRQILGQKVEFLVSFYNNEISEKSEIFDDQFSVERPDGSNFTLKIRSTKLEDSAMYFCASRGDRTGTGELFFGEGSRLTVL.

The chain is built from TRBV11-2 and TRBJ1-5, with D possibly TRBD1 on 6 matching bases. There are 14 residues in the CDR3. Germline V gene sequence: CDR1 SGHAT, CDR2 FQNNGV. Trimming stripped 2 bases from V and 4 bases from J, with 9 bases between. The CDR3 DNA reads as TGTGCCAGCAGCTTAAAGGGGGTAAATCAGCCCCAGCATTTT. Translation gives CASSLKGVNQPQHF.

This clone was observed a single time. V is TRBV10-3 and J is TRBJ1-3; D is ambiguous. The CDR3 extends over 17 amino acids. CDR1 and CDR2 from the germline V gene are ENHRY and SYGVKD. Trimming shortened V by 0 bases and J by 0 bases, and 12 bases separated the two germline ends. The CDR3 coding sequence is TGTGCCATCAGTGAGTCATTGTCGGGATACTCTGGAAACACCATATATTTT. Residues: CAISESLSGYSGNTIYF.

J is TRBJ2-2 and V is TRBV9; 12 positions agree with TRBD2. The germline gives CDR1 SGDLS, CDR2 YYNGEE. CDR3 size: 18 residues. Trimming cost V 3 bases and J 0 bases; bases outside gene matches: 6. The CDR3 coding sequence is TGTGCCAGCAGCGCTGGGACTAGCGGGTGGCCGAACACCGGGGAGCTGTTTTTT. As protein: CASSAGTSGWPNTGELFF.

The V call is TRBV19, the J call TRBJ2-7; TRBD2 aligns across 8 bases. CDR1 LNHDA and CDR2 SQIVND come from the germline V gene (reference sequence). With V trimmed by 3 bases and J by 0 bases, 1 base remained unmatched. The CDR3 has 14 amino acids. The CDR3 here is CASSITSGSYEQYF. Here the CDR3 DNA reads TGTGCCAGTAGTATTACTAGCGGCTCCTACGAGCAGTACTTC.

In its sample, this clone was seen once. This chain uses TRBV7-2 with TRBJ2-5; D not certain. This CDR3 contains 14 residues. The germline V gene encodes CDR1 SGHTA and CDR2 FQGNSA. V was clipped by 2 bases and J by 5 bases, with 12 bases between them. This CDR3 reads CASSLYSSRETQYF. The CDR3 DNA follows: TGTGCCAGCAGCTTATACTCCTCCAGGGAGACCCAGTACTTC.

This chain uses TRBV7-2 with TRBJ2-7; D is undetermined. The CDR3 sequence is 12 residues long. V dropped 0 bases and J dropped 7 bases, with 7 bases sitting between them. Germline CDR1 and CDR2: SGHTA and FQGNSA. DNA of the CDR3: TGTGCCAGCAGCTTAGCCTTAAATGAGCAGTACTTC. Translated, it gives CASSLALNEQYF.

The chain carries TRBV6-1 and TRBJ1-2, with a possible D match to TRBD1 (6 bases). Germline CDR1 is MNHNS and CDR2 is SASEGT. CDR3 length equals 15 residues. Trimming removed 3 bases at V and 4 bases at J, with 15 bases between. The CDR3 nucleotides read TGTGCCAGCAGTGAGGAGGCCGGGACACCCTATGGCTACACCTTC. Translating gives CASSEEAGTPYGYTF.

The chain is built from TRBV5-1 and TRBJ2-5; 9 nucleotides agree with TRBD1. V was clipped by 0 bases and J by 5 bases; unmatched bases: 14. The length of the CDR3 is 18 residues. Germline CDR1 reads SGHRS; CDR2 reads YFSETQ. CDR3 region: CASSLGPGTGHLGETQYF. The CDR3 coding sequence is TGCGCCAGCAGCTTGGGTCCCGGGACAGGGCATCTGGGGGAGACCCAGTACTTC. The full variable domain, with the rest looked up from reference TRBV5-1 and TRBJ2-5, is KAGVTQTPRYLIKTRGQQVTLSCSPISGHRSVSWYQQTPGQGLQFLFEYFSETQRNKGNFPGRFSGRQFSNSRSEMNVSTLELGDSALYLCASSLGPGTGHLGETQYFGPGTRLLVL.

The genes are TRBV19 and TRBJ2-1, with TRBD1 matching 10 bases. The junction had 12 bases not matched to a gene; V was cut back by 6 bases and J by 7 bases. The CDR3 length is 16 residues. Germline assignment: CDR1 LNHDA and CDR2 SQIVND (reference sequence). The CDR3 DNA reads TGTGCCAGTAGACTAACCGGGACAGGGGTACAAAATGAGCAGTTCTTC. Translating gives CASRLTGTGVQNEQFF.

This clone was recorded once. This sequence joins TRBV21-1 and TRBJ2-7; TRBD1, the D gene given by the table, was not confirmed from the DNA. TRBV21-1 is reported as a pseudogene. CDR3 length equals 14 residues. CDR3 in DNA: TGTGCCAGCAGCAAAGAGGGGCAGGGCTACGAGCAGTACTTC. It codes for CASSKEGQGYEQYF.

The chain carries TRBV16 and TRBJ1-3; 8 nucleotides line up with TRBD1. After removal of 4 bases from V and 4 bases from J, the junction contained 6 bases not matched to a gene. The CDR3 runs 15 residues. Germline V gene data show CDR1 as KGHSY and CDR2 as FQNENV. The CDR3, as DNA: TGTGCCAGCAGCCGAAGACAGGGGTCAGGAAACACCATATATTTT. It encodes CASSRRQGSGNTIYF.